These 2 T cell receptor beta chains came from one sample sequenced in a study of CD8+CD57+ T cells in acquired aplastic anemia. Genomic DNA, serving as template, underwent TCR beta VDJ and CDR3 profiling. TCRdb re-called the reads with MiXCR, one entry per CDR3 protein. The repertoire has a few hundred thousand distinct CDR3 sequences, about two thirds of them found once; the top ten carry 4%. The sample comprised sorted CD4+, CD8+, or CD8+CD57+ T cells (not recorded which) from PBMCs. The source of these receptors is a human donor in good health, serving as a control.

As to this clonotype: One end of the junction does not line up with germline, which may come from a read error. This sequence joins TRBV7-2 and TRBJ2-1; 15 positions agree with TRBD2. The CDR3 has 22 amino acids. The germline CDR1 and CDR2 sequences are SGHTA and FQGNSA. CDR3: CASSLARPWTSGGAGLFNEQSF. The CDR3 bases are TGTGCCAGCAGCTTAGCGCGACCGTGGACTAGCGGGGGGGCCGGTTTATTCAATGAGCAGTCCTTC.

As to this clonotype: Because the CDR3's place on the DNA is in doubt, the DNA is left out and the CDR3 is given as listed by TCRdb. This sequence joins TRBV7-9 and TRBJ1-4; the table assigns TRBD1, which was not confirmed against the DNA. The CDR3 region is 15 residues in length, termini included. Per the germline V gene, CDR1 is SEHNR and CDR2 is FQNEAQ (reference sequence). The CDR3 sequence: CASSHIRISPSILFF.